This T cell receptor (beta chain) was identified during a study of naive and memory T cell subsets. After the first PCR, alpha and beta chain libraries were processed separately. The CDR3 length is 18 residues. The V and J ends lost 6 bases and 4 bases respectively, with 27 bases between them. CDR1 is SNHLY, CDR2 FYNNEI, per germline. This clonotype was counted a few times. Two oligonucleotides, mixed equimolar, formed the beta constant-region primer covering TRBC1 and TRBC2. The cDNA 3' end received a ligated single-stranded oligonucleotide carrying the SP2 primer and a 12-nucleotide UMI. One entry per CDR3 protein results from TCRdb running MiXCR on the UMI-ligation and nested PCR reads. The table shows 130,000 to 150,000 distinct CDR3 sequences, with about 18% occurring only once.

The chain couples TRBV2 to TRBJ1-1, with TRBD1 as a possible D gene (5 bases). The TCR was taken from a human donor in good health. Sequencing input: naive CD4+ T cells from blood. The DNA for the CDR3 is TGTGCCAGCAGCTGGTCGCAGGGCAAACCCCGGGCTTCCACTGAAGCTTTCTTT. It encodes CASSWSQGKPRASTEAFF.